The 22 T cell receptor beta chains below all came from one sample that was sequenced in a study of shared clonotypes between healthy human individuals. Assay used: immunoSEQ multiplex PCR; TCRdb lists only in-frame clones, some missing. The data contain approximately 2.5 million clones, approximately 93% of them singletons. Sequences were obtained from naive CD4+ T cells from PBMCs. Subset in this sample: CD45RA+ positively selected. These receptors all stem from a man between 18 and 35 years old in good health. Some clones in this sample may be carry-over from other donors' samples.

CDR3 DNA sequence: TGCGCCAGCAGTTCTCAGGGTTGGGGCAATCAGCCCCAGCATTTT. Translating it yields CASSSQGWGNQPQHF. V and J are TRBV23-1 and TRBJ1-5; D is perhaps TRBD1 (5 bases). TRBV23-1 is an open reading frame whose function is uncertain. The CDR3 is 15 residues long. Deletions cut 5 bases from V and 2 bases from J, with 13 bases between.

This clone has only one observation. This chain connects TRBV11-3 to TRBJ2-1, with TRBD2 matching over 8 bases. Germline V CDR1 and CDR2: SGHNT, YENEEA. The J segment lost 6 bases and the V segment lost 5 bases, leaving 6 bases of the junction unmatched. This CDR3 spans 14 amino acids. As DNA, the CDR3 is TGTGCCAGCAGCCCAGACCGGGAGGGCAATGAGCAGTTCTTC. Protein: CASSPDREGNEQFF.

CDR3 in DNA: TGTGCCAGCAGTGACCAAAAGGGGACGAACACCGGGGAGCTGTTTTTT. Protein sequence: CASSDQKGTNTGELFF. The chain joins TRBV2 to TRBJ2-2; perhaps TRBD1 as D (5 bases). The germline V gene encodes CDR1 SNHLY and CDR2 FYNNEI. V lost 3 bases to trimming and J lost 0 bases, with 11 bases between them. There are 16 residues in the CDR3. Full variable domain (outside the CDR3, taken from reference TRBV2 and TRBJ2-2): EPEVTQTPSHQVTQMGQEVILRCVPISNHLYFYWYRQILGQKVEFLVSFYNNEISEKSEIFDDQFSVERPDGSNFTLKIRSTKLEDSAMYFCASSDQKGTNTGELFFGEGSRLTVL.

The chain joins TRBV5-1 to TRBJ2-7; no clear D. CDR3 length: 14 residues. Trimming took 0 bases from V and 2 from J, leaving 9 bases between them. Germline V CDR1 and CDR2: SGHRS, YFSETQ. The CDR3 is CASSLDSPAYEQYF. CDR3 nucleotides: TGCGCCAGCAGCTTGGACAGTCCAGCCTACGAGCAGTACTTC.

This clone showed up just once. The V call is TRBV18, the J call TRBJ2-7, with D tentatively TRBD1 (5 bases). Trimming left V 4 bases short and J 2 bases short, with 15 bases between. The CDR3 is 15 amino acids. Looked up from germline, CDR1 is KGHSH and CDR2 is LQKENI. The CDR3 coding sequence is TGTGCCAGCTCACAAACACAGGACGGAACCTACGAGCAGTACTTC. It yields the protein CASSQTQDGTYEQYF.

This chain uses TRBV7-9 with TRBJ1-2; TRBD1 is a possible D gene (6 bases). CDR1 and CDR2 from the germline V gene are SEHNR and FQNEAQ (reference sequence). V lost 7 bases and J lost 2, with 11 bases in between. This CDR3 contains 13 residues. The CDR3, as DNA: TGTGCCAGCATAGGGGGACCAAACTATGGCTACACCTTC. Protein product: CASIGGPNYGYTF.

V gene TRBV9 combines with J gene TRBJ2-5; 9 nucleotides align to TRBD1. Judging by the DNA end, TRBJ2-7 fits better; the J call may be wrong. CDR3 length equals 14 residues. Germline loops: CDR1 SGDLS, CDR2 YYNGEE. CDR3 in amino acids: CASSKLDRGYEQYF. DNA for the CDR3: TGTGCCAGCAGCAAGCTGGACAGGGGCTACGAGCAGTACTTC.

This clone was seen just once. This rearrangement joins TRBV7-2 to TRBJ2-1, with D unresolved. This CDR3 spans 14 amino acids. Germline assignment: CDR1 SGHTA and CDR2 FQGNSA. With 2 bases removed from V and 4 bases from J, the gap between germline ends came to 9 bases. The CDR3 coding sequence is TGTGCCAGCAGCTTACTAGGGCGGTACAATGAGCAGTTCTTC. Protein product: CASSLLGRYNEQFF.

This chain uses TRBV30 with TRBJ2-5; no firm D call. The J call may be mistaken, given a closer DNA end match to TRBJ2-7. Per germline, CDR1 GTSNPN and CDR2 SVGIG (reference sequence). The CDR3 contains 13 residues. The CDR3: CAQTPIGSYEQYF. The CDR3 nucleotides are TGTGCCCAGACCCCCATAGGCTCCTACGAGCAGTACTTC.

The chain joins TRBV2 to TRBJ2-2; D possibly corresponds to TRBD2 (6 bases). The CDR3 sequence is 14 residues long. Trimming stripped 3 bases from V and 7 bases from J, with 12 bases between. Germline assignment: CDR1 SNHLY and CDR2 FYNNEI. CDR3 sequence: CASSEERVHGELFF. The CDR3 DNA sequence: TGTGCCAGCAGTGAGGAGCGGGTGCACGGGGAGCTGTTTTTT.

DNA of the CDR3: TGTGCCAGTAGTCCCCGGACTAGCGGGAGTACAAATGAGCAGTTCTTC. Amino acid sequence: CASSPRTSGSTNEQFF. The chain couples TRBV19 to TRBJ2-1, with 13 bases lining up with TRBD2. The germline V gene encodes CDR1 LNHDA and CDR2 SQIVND (reference sequence). With V trimmed by 5 bases and J by 7 bases, 8 bases remained unmatched. This CDR3 has 16 residues. The entire variable domain, with the rest obtained from reference TRBV19 and TRBJ2-1, is as follows: DGGITQSPKYLFRKEGQNVTLSCEQNLNHDAMYWYRQDPGQGLRLIYYSQIVNDFQKGDIAEGYSVSREKKESFPLTVTSAQKNPTAFYLCASSPRTSGSTNEQFFGPGTRLTVL.

V is TRBV2 and J is TRBJ2-3; tentatively, D is TRBD1 or TRBD2 (5 bases each). This CDR3 comprises 11 residues. Germline V gene sequence: CDR1 SNHLY, CDR2 FYNNEI. V was cut by 6 bases and J by 8 bases, with 9 bases left in between. As DNA, the CDR3 is TGTGCCAGCAGCGAGGGGAGTACGCAGTATTTT. It is translated as CASSEGSTQYF.

The J gene is TRBJ1-2, the V gene TRBV28; D unresolved. Trimming pared 5 bases from V and 4 bases from J, leaving 17 bases between. Looked up from germline, CDR1 is MDHEN and CDR2 is SYDVKM. This CDR3 is built from 15 residues. The CDR3 DNA sequence: TGTGCCAGCAGTCCAAAAGGTTTGGGAGGCTATGGCTACACCTTC. Its protein is CASSPKGLGGYGYTF.

Details on this clone: The same CDR3 can be traced to other DNA sequences in this sample. Written as DNA, the CDR3 is TGTGCCAGCAGTGGGCTAGCCTACAATGAGCAGTTCTTC. Translation: CASSGLAYNEQFF. This chain links TRBV2 with TRBJ2-1; D gene unclear. Germline assignment: CDR1 SNHLY and CDR2 FYNNEI. V was pared by 4 bases and J by 2 bases, with 6 bases between. The CDR3 length is 13 residues.

The chain is built from TRBV5-1 and TRBJ2-1, with TRBD2 identical over 15 bases. Germline CDR1 reads SGHRS; CDR2 reads YFSETQ. Trimming took 2 bases from V and 6 from J; bases not matched to a gene: 12. This CDR3 has 19 amino acids. CDR3 nucleotide sequence: TGCGCCAGCAGCTTCAGAAATTGGACTAGCGGGAGGGCCTTCAATGAGCAGTTCTTC. Translated: CASSFRNWTSGRAFNEQFF.

This clone occurred a few times. Other DNA sequences in the sample encode the same CDR3. The chain recombines TRBV11-2 with TRBJ1-5, with D unclear. Trimming left V 6 bases short and J 3 bases short, with 9 bases between. The CDR3 runs 13 residues. Looked up from germline, CDR1 is SGHAT and CDR2 is FQNNGV. CDR3 residues: CASSPGFNQPQHF. In DNA, the CDR3 is TGTGCCAGCAGTCCGGGGTTCAATCAGCCCCAGCATTTT.

The chain carries TRBV27 and TRBJ2-3, with D possibly being TRBD1 (6 bases). The CDR3 is 14 amino acids. Germline CDR1 and CDR2: MNHEY and SMNVEV (reference sequence). Trimming removed 5 bases from V and 0 bases from J, with 9 bases in between. As DNA, the CDR3 is TGTGCCAGCAGTCCGCAGGGGAGCACAGATACGCAGTATTTT. Translated: CASSPQGSTDTQYF.

The chain links TRBV13 to TRBJ2-2, with D perhaps matching TRBD2 (6 bases). The CDR3 loop spans 15 amino acids. The germline V gene encodes CDR1 PRHDT and CDR2 FYEKMQ (reference sequence). V was shortened by 6 bases and J by 1 base, with 12 bases between the two germline ends. This CDR3 reads CASRLRGKNTGELFF. For the CDR3, the DNA is TGTGCCAGCAGGTTGCGGGGAAAGAACACCGGGGAGCTGTTTTTT.

Turning to this clone: This CDR3 is also generated by other DNA sequences in the sample. This chain uses TRBV2 with TRBJ2-7, with D possibly matching TRBD1 (6 bases). CDR3 length: 13 residues. Trimming removed 4 bases at V and 2 bases at J, with 9 bases between. Per germline, CDR1 SNHLY and CDR2 FYNNEI. In DNA, the CDR3 is TGTGCCAGCAGTGTGGACAGTACCTACGAGCAGTACTTC. Protein product: CASSVDSTYEQYF.

The chain couples TRBV6-1 to TRBJ2-7; no clear D. The CDR3 length is 13 residues. Germline lookup yields CDR1 MNHNS and CDR2 SASEGT. V lost 3 bases to trimming and J lost 4 bases, with 10 bases between them. CDR3 nucleotide sequence: TGTGCCAGCAGTGAGACCGGGTGGTACGAGCAGTACTTC. This codes for CASSETGWYEQYF.

This chain connects TRBV20-1 to TRBJ1-1; D gene uncertain. With 4 bases removed from V and 7 bases from J, the gap between germline ends came to 7 bases. The CDR3 totals 10 residues. Germline V CDR1 and CDR2: DFQATT, SNEGSKA (reference sequence). The CDR3 DNA is TGCAGTGCTACATGGGGTGAAGCTTTCTTT. Translation: CSATWGEAFF.

The CDR3 DNA follows: TGTGCCAGCAGCAACCGGGGTGGGCGGCTTCCGACAGATACGCAGTATTTT. It yields the protein CASSNRGGRLPTDTQYF. The chain has TRBV7-2 and TRBJ2-3, with D maybe TRBD2 (5 bases). Trimming removed 5 bases from V and 3 bases from J, with 21 bases in between. In germline, CDR1 is SGHTA, CDR2 FQGNSA. The CDR3 totals 17 residues. The whole variable domain, remainder taken from reference TRBV7-2 and TRBJ2-3, is GAGVSQSPSNKVTEKGKDVELRCDPISGHTALYWYRQSLGQGLEFLIYFQGNSAPDKSGLPSDRFSAERTGGSVSTLTIQRTQQEDSAVYLCASSNRGGRLPTDTQYFGPGTRLTVL.